The text below deals with one TCR beta chain. As handled by the study authors: Amplification of reference gene primers provided the estimated nucleated cell counts. Generated by immunoSEQ multiplex PCR, the TCRdb table keeps only in-frame clones and is missing some. V, J and clone size were drawn from that table, and D and trimming were deduced from the DNA. The profile shows roughly 69,000 clones, about 84% of them singletons. The sample belongs to a study of blood T cell repertoires in COVID-19. Trimming removed 6 bases from V and 0 bases from J, with 12 bases in between. Germline V CDR1 and CDR2: SQVTM, ANQGSEA. CDR3 size: 14 residues. Those enrolled in Seattle joined during active infection and were followed longitudinally afterward.

This sequence originates from a man between 50 and 59 years old with COVID-19, enrolled during active disease. Sequenced: peripheral blood. This chain links TRBV29-1 with TRBJ2-1; D gene ambiguous. The DNA of the CDR3 is TGCAGCGTCCTCAGATTGGTCTCCTACAATGAGCAGTTCTTC. This gives the protein CSVLRLVSYNEQFF.